The 23 T cell receptor beta chains reported below all come from one sample, sequenced in a study of CXCR3-negative and CXCR3-positive naive CD8 T cells. UMI-tagged TRB cDNA libraries were built via 5' RACE. From the 5' RACE reads, TCRdb lists one entry per CDR3 protein and no DNA. This repertoire includes approximately 56,000 distinct CDR3 sequences. The sequenced sample consisted of memory CD8+ T cells from blood. Receptors were obtained from a human donor in good health. Some clones in this sample may be carry-over from other donors' samples.

The rearrangement links TRBV29-1 to TRBJ1-1; TCRdb indicates TRBD1, and absent DNA this call remains unverified. Looked up from germline, CDR1 is SQVTM and CDR2 is ANQGSEA. The CDR3 is 15 amino acids. CDR3 region: CSVEPSDGGLGEAFF. Using reference TRBV29-1 and TRBJ1-1 for the parts outside the CDR3, the full variable domain is SAVISQKPSRDICQRGTSLTIQCQVDSQVTMMFWYRQQPGQSLTLIATANQGSEATYESGFVIDKFPISRPNLTFSTLTVSNMSPEDSSIYLCSVEPSDGGLGEAFFGQGTRLTVV.

V usage is TRBV25-1 and J usage is TRBJ2-1; TCRdb proposes TRBD1, but this gene call is untestable without DNA. The CDR3 length is 15 residues. In germline, CDR1 is MGHDK, CDR2 SYGVNS. The CDR3 loop reads CASNSRDGRLNEQFF. Complete variable domain (other parts from reference TRBV25-1 and TRBJ2-1): EADIYQTPRYLVIGTGKKITLECSQTMGHDKMYWYQQDPGMELHLIHYSYGVNSTEKGDLSSESTVSRIRTEHFPLTLESARPSHTSQYLCASNSRDGRLNEQFFGPGTRLTVL.

This rearrangement joins TRBV7-9 to TRBJ2-2; the TCRdb D gene call, TRBD1, has no DNA to confirm it. The V gene's germline CDR1 is SEHNR and CDR2 FQNEAQ (reference sequence). CDR3 size: 19 residues. CDR3 in amino acids: CASSTNFLGQGVNTGELFF.

This rearrangement joins TRBV20-1 to TRBJ2-7; TCRdb designates TRBD2, a call that cannot be tested without DNA. The CDR3 runs to 14 residues. Germline V CDR1 and CDR2: DFQATT, SNEGSKA (reference sequence). CDR3 loop: CSARTSGDASEQYF.

This chain joins TRBV10-3 and TRBJ2-7; no DNA is available, so the TRBD2 call from TCRdb remains unchecked. The germline CDR1 and CDR2 sequences are ENHRY and SYGVKD. There are 16 residues in the CDR3. CDR3 residues: CAISESPTSGSREQYF.

V and J are TRBV29-1 and TRBJ2-7; lacking DNA, the TRBD2 call made by TCRdb goes unchecked. This CDR3 contains 12 residues. Germline V gene sequence: CDR1 SQVTM, CDR2 ANQGSEA. CDR3 residues: CSVVLDNNEQYF.

The chain carries TRBV5-1 and TRBJ2-7; TCRdb returns TRBD1, unconfirmable since there is no DNA. This CDR3 comprises 14 residues. CDR1 and CDR2 (germline): SGHRS, YFSETQ. This CDR3 is CASSFTGGPYEQYF.

The chain combines TRBV28 with TRBJ2-1; no DNA is available, so the TRBD1 call from TCRdb remains unchecked. Germline V lookup: CDR1 MDHEN, CDR2 SYDVKM. This CDR3 has 16 residues. CDR3 residues: CASSRIEGTWGHEQFF.

This sequence joins TRBV11-2 and TRBJ2-5; TCRdb designates TRBD1, a call that cannot be tested without DNA. The CDR3 has 14 residues. Germline V gene lookup returns CDR1 SGHAT and CDR2 FQNNGV. The CDR3 region is CASSGGRDQETQYF. Full variable domain (missing parts from reference TRBV11-2 and TRBJ2-5): EAGVAQSPRYKIIEKRQSVAFWCNPISGHATLYWYQQILGQGPKLLIQFQNNGVVDDSQLPKDRFSAERLKGVDSTLKIQPAKLEDSAVYLCASSGGRDQETQYFGPGTRLLVL.

The chain has TRBV24-1 and TRBJ2-2. CDR1 is KGHDR and CDR2 is SFDVKD in the germline V gene. This CDR3 has 15 amino acids. CDR3 loop: CATSDLEGNTGELFF.

The rearrangement joins TRBV4-1 to TRBJ2-7. The CDR3 is 15 amino acids. Germline CDR1 and CDR2: MGHRA and YSYEKL. This CDR3 reads CASSQDPTVPNEQYF.

The V call is TRBV7-9, the J call TRBJ2-5; the D call of TRBD1 rests on TCRdb alone, since no DNA is present to check it. This CDR3 is 18 amino acids long. The germline V gene encodes CDR1 SEHNR and CDR2 FQNEAQ (reference sequence). The CDR3 is CASSLTRAGQGNQETQYF. Using reference TRBV7-9 and TRBJ2-5 for the parts outside the CDR3, the full variable domain is DTGVSQNPRHKITKRGQNVTFRCDPISEHNRLYWYRQTLGQGPEFLTYFQNEAQLEKSRLLSDRFSAERPKGSFSTLEIQRTEQGDSAMYLCASSLTRAGQGNQETQYFGPGTRLLVL.

The chain recombines TRBV29-1 with TRBJ2-7; no DNA is available, so the TRBD1 call from TCRdb remains unchecked. CDR3 length: 15 amino acids. Germline CDR1 reads SQVTM; CDR2 reads ANQGSEA. CDR3 residues: CSAEAPGTYSYEQYF.

The chain uses TRBV6-2 or TRBV6-3 and TRBJ1-5; the TRBD1 assignment by TCRdb is unverifiable without DNA. The CDR3 has 15 residues. Per germline, CDR1 MNHEY and CDR2 SVGEGT. The chain's CDR3 is CASSYSGQGSQPQHF.

This chain joins TRBV7-9 and TRBJ2-3; TCRdb lists TRBD1, though no DNA is available to test this call. Looked up from germline, CDR1 is SEHNR and CDR2 is FQNEAQ (reference sequence). The CDR3 consists of 15 residues. CDR3 in amino acids: CASSLGQGATDTQYF.

The chain joins TRBV11-2 to TRBJ2-1; absent DNA, TCRdb's TRBD2 call cannot be checked. Germline V CDR1 and CDR2: SGHAT, FQNNGV. The CDR3 loop spans 15 amino acids. CDR3 residues: CASSLESGPYNEQFF.

This chain links TRBV9 with TRBJ2-1. The CDR3 contains 17 residues. Germline CDR1 and CDR2: SGDLS and YYNGEE. The CDR3 is CASSGGQQVNSYNEQFF.

The V gene is TRBV5-1, the J gene TRBJ2-7. Per germline, CDR1 SGHRS and CDR2 YFSETQ. CDR3 length: 13 amino acids. CDR3 residues: CASSMDRGNEQYF.

This chain joins TRBV12-3 or TRBV12-4 and TRBJ2-3; TCRdb lists TRBD1, though no DNA is available to test this call. This CDR3 comprises 14 residues. The chain's CDR3 is CASSFLGVTDTQYF.

The gene calls are TRBV7-8 and TRBJ2-1; TCRdb calls TRBD1, which cannot be checked without DNA. This CDR3 has 14 residues. CDR1 and CDR2 (germline): SGHVS, FQNEAQ. The CDR3: CASSSRDLGNEQFF.

This rearrangement joins TRBV29-1 to TRBJ2-5; with no DNA, the TCRdb D assignment of TRBD1 cannot be verified. Germline-derived CDR1 and CDR2 are SQVTM and ANQGSEA. This CDR3 has 12 amino acids. The CDR3 loop is CSVGGAFETQYF.

The chain couples TRBV5-1 to TRBJ2-7. CDR3 length: 15 amino acids. The germline CDR1 and CDR2 sequences are SGHRS and YFSETQ. The CDR3 spells CASSFEEGISYEHYF.

V is TRBV6-2 or TRBV6-3 and J is TRBJ2-1; TCRdb reports TRBD1, a call that lacks DNA to check it against. This CDR3 has 17 amino acids. Germline V gene sequence: CDR1 MNHEY, CDR2 SVGEGT. The CDR3: CASSYSRDRGGLGEQFF.